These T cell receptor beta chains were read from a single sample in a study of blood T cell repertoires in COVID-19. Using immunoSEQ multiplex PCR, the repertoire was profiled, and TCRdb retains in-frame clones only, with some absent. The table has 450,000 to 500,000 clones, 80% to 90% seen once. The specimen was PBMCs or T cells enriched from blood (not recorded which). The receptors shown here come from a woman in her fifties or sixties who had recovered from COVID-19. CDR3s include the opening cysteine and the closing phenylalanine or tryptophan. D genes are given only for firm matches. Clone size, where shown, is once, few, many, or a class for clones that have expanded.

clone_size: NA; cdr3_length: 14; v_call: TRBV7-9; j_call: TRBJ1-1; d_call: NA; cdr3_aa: CASSLANGDTEAFF; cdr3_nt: TGTGCCAGCAGCTTGGCTAACGGGGACACTGAAGCTTTCTTT
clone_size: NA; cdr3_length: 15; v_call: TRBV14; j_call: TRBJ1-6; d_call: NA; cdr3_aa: CASSQVMEGHSPLHF; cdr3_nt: TGTGCCAGCAGCCAAGTGATGGAGGGGCATTCACCCCTCCACTTT
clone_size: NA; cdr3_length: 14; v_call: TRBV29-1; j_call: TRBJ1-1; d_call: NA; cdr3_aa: CSVSLGHLNIEAFF; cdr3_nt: TGCAGCGTTTCTTTGGGACACTTGAACATTGAAGCTTTCTTT
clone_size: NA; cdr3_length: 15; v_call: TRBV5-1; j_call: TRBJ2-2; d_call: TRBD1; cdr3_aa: CASSPGTVNTGELFF; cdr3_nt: TGCGCCAGCAGCCCGGGGACAGTAAACACCGGGGAGCTGTTTTTT
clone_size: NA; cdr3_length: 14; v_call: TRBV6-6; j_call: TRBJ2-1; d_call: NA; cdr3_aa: CASSGPGLGNEQFF; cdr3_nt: TGTGCCAGCAGTGGACCGGGACTGGGGAATGAGCAGTTCTTC
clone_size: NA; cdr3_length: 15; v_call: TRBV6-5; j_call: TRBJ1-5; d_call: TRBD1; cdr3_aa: CASSYPQGADQPQHF; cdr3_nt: TGTGCCAGCAGTTACCCGCAGGGGGCGGACCAGCCCCAGCATTTT
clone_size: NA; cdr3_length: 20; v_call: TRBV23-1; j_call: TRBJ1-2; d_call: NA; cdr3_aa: CASSQSPALDEKGRPYGYTF; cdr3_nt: TGCGCCAGCAGTCAATCGCCGGCCTTGGATGAAAAGGGGAGGCCCTATGGCTACACCTTC
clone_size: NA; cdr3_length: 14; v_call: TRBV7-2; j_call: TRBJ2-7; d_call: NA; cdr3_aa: CASSFSGDGSEQYF; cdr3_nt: TGTGCCAGCAGCTTCTCCGGGGATGGGAGCGAGCAGTACTTC
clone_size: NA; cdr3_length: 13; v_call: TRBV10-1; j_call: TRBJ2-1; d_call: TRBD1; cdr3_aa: CATNEQGADEQFF; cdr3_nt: TGCGCCACCAACGAACAGGGGGCCGATGAGCAGTTCTTC
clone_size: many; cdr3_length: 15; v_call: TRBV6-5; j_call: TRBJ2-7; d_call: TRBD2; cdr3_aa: CASSRGTSGDNEQYF; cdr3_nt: TGTGCCAGCAGCCGCGGGACTAGCGGGGACAACGAGCAGTACTTC
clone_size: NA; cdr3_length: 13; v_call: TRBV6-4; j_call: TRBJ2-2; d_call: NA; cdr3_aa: CASLNENTGELFF; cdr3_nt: TGTGCCAGTCTAAACGAAAACACCGGGGAGCTGTTTTTT
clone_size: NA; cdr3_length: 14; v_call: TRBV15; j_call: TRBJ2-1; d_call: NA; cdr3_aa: CATSRDRYSGEQFF; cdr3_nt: TGTGCCACCAGCAGAGATCGATACAGTGGTGAGCAGTTCTTC
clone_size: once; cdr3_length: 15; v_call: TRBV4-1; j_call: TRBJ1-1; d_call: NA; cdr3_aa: CASRTWQGPNTEAFF; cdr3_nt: TGCGCCAGCAGAACCTGGCAGGGGCCGAACACTGAAGCTTTCTTT
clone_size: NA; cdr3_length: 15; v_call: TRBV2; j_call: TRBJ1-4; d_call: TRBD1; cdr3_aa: CASGLGTAFNEKLFF; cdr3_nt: TGTGCCAGCGGGCTGGGGACAGCCTTTAATGAAAAACTGTTTTTT
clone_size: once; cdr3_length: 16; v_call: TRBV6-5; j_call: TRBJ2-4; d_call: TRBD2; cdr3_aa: CASSYSEAGGKNIQYF; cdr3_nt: TGTGCCAGCAGTTACTCGGAAGCGGGGGGGAAAAACATTCAGTACTTC
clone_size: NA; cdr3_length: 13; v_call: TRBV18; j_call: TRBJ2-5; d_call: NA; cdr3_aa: CASSTDRSETQYF; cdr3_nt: TGTGCCAGCTCAACAGACCGATCGGAGACCCAGTACTTC
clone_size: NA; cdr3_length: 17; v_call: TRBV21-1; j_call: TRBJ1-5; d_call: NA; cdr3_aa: CASSGRPRAADHQPQHF; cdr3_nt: TGTGCCAGCAGCGGGCGACCACGAGCAGCCGACCATCAGCCCCAGCATTTT
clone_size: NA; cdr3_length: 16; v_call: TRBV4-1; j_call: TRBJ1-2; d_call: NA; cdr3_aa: CASSQVAGPVNYGYTF; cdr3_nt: TGCGCCAGCAGCCAAGTAGCGGGGCCAGTAAATTATGGCTACACCTTC
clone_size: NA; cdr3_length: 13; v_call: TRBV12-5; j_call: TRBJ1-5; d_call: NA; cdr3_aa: CASGLGPRQPQHF; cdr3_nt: TGTGCTAGTGGTTTGGGGCCACGTCAGCCCCAGCATTTT
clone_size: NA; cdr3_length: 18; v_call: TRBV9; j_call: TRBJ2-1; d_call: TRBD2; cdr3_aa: CASSVTSGGASSYNEQFF; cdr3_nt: TGTGCCAGCAGCGTGACTAGCGGGGGGGCCAGCTCCTACAATGAGCAGTTCTTC
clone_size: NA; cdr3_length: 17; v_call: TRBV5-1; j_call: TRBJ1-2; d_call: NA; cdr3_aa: CASSFTQYQGTNYGYTF; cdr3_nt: TGCGCCAGCAGCTTTACCCAATACCAGGGGACTAACTATGGCTACACCTTC
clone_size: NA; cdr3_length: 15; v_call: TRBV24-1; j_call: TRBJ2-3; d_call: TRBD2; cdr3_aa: CATSDPGREGDTQYF; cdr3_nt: TGTGCCACCAGTGACCCCGGGAGGGAGGGAGATACGCAGTATTTT
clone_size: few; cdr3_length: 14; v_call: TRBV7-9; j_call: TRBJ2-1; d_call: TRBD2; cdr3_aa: CASSLALAGAEQFF; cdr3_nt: TGTGCCAGCAGCTTAGCCCTAGCGGGGGCCGAGCAGTTCTTC
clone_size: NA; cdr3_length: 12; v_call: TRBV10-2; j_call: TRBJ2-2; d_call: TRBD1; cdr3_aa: CASHRGPGELFF; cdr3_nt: TGCGCCAGCCACAGGGGACCCGGGGAGCTGTTTTTT